This T cell receptor beta chain was sequenced during a study of T-cell reconstitution after alpha-beta-depleted transplantation in children. The V gene lost 0 bases and the J gene lost 5 bases, with 9 bases spanning the gap. Germline CDR1 SGHRS, CDR2 YFSETQ. The length of the CDR3 is 14 residues. Preparation of the TCRbeta library used unique molecular identifiers. TCRdb re-called the PCR reads with MiXCR, one entry per CDR3 protein. The sample holds a few hundred thousand distinct CDR3 sequences; around 20% are singletons and the top ten take approximately 3%. The chain carries TRBV5-1 and TRBJ2-1; D is uncertain. The source is a human donor who donated a stem cell graft to a child with acute lymphoblastic leukemia. The sample consisted of PBMCs from the stem cell graft donor, taken from the stem cell graft. CDR3: CASSLGVANNEQFF. The CDR3 bases are TGCGCCAGCAGCTTGGGGGTTGCCAACAATGAGCAGTTCTTC. Supplemented by reference TRBV5-1 and TRBJ2-1, the full variable domain reads KAGVTQTPRYLIKTRGQQVTLSCSPISGHRSVSWYQQTPGQGLQFLFEYFSETQRNKGNFPGRFSGRQFSNSRSEMNVSTLELGDSALYLCASSLGVANNEQFFGPGTRLTVL.